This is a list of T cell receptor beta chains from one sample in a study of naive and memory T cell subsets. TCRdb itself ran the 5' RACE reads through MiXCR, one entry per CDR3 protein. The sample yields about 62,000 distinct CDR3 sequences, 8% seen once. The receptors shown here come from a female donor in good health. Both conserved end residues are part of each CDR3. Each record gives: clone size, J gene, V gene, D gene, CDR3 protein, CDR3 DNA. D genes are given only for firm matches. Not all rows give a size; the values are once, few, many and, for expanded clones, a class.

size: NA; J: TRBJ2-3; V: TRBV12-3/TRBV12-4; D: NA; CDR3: CAVGGDTQYF; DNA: TGTGCGGTGGGGGGAGATACGCAGTATTTT
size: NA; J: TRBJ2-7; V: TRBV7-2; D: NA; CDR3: CASSLGVWQYF; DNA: TGTGCCAGCAGCTTAGGGGTATGGCAGTACTTC
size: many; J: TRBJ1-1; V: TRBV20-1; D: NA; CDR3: CSARGTVDTEAFF; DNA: TGCAGTGCTAGAGGGACAGTGGACACTGAAGCTTTCTTT
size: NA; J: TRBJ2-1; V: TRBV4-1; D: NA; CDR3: CASSSRLEQFF; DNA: TGCGCCAGCAGCTCCAGGCTAGAGCAGTTCTTC
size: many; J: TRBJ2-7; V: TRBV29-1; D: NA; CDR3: CSVEQGSYEQYF; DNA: TGCAGCGTTGAACAGGGGTCCTACGAGCAGTACTTC
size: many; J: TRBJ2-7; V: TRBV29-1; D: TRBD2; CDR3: CSVGGLAGIEQYF; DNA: TGCAGCGTTGGGGGACTAGCGGGAATCGAGCAGTACTTC
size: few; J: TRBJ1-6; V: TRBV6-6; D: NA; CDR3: CASNKMDSNNSPLHF; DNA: TGTGCCAGCAACAAAATGGACAGCAATAATTCACCCCTCCACTTT
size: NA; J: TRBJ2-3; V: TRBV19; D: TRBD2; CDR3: CASSLSSGGAEDTQYF; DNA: TGTGCCAGTAGTCTATCTAGCGGGGGGGCGGAAGATACGCAGTATTTT
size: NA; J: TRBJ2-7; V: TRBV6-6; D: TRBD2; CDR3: CASSSTSGSYEQYF; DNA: TGTGCCAGCAGTAGCACTAGCGGATCCTACGAGCAGTACTTC
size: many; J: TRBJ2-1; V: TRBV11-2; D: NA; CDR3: CASSTRTPLAGGVYNEQFF; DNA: TGTGCCAGCAGTACACGGACTCCCCTTGCCGGAGGGGTATACAATGAGCAGTTCTTC
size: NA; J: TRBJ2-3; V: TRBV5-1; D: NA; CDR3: CASSLEAALSTDTQYF; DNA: TGCGCCAGCAGCTTGGAGGCAGCTCTTAGCACAGATACGCAGTATTTT
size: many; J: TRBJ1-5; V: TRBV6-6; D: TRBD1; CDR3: CASSRGQVNQPQHF; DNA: TGTGCCAGCAGCCGGGGACAGGTAAATCAGCCCCAGCATTTT
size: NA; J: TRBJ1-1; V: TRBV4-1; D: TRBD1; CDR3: CASSQAGTDTEAFF; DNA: TGCGCCAGCAGCCAAGCCGGGACAGACACTGAAGCTTTCTTT
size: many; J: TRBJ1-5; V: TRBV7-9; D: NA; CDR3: CASSLATDSYQPQHF; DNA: TGTGCCAGCAGCTTAGCTACGGATTCATATCAGCCCCAGCATTTT
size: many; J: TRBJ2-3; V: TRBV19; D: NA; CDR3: CASSALTDTQYF; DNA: TGTGCCAGTAGCGCCCTTACAGATACGCAGTATTTT
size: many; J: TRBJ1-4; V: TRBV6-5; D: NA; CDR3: CASRPGRYEKLFF; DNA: TGTGCCAGTCGTCCGGGGAGGTATGAAAAACTGTTTTTT
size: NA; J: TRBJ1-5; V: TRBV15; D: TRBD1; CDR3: CATSRGGQGGQPQHF; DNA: TGTGCCACCAGCAGAGGTGGACAGGGGGGTCAGCCCCAGCATTTT
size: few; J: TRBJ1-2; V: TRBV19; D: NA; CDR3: CASSDQMDIRGLGGYTF; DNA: TGTGCCAGTAGTGACCAAATGGACATCCGAGGTTTGGGTGGCTACACCTTC
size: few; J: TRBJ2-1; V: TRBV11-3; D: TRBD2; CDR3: CASSRTSGSYNEQFF; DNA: TGTGCCAGCAGCCGAACTAGCGGGTCCTACAATGAGCAGTTCTTC
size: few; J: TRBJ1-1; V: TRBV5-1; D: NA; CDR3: CASSLETGSRAFF; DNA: TGCGCCAGCAGCTTGGAAACCGGGTCTCGAGCTTTCTTT
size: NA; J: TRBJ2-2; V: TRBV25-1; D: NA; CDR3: CASSDPGAAGELFF; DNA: TGTGCCAGCAGTGATCCGGGGGCGGCCGGGGAGCTGTTTTTT
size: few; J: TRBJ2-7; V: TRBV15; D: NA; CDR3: CATSRETAVTYEQYF; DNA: TGTGCCACCAGCAGAGAAACAGCAGTAACCTACGAGCAGTACTTC
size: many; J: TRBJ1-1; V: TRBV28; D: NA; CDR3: CASSAPRTPNTEAFF; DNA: TGTGCCAGCAGCGCCCCGAGGACGCCAAACACTGAAGCTTTCTTT
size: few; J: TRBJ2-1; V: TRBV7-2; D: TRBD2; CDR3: CASSAVSGRGIDNEQFF; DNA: TGTGCCAGCAGCGCCGTTAGCGGGAGGGGGATTGACAATGAGCAGTTCTTC
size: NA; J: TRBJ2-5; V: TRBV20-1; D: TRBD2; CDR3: CSARVSGGETQYF; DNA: TGCAGTGCTAGAGTTAGCGGGGGAGAGACCCAGTACTTC
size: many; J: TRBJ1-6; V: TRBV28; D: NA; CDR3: CASSLFQNSPLHF; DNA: TGTGCCAGCAGTTTATTCCAGAATTCACCCCTCCACTTT
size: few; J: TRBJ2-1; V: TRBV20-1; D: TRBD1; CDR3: CSARDLTGGWYNEQFF; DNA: TGCAGTGCTAGAGATCTCACAGGGGGCTGGTACAATGAGCAGTTCTTC
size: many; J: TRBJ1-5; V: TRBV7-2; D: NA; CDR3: CASTLPGVVGNQPQHF; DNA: TGTGCCAGCACCCTCCCCGGGGTGGTCGGCAATCAGCCCCAGCATTTT
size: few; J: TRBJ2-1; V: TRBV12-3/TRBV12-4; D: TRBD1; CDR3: CASSGTGQGATEQFF; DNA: TGTGCCAGCAGTGGAACGGGACAGGGGGCAACTGAGCAGTTCTTC
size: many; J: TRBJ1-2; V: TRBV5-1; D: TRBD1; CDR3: CASSPTGVNYGYTF; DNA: TGCGCCAGCAGCCCGACAGGGGTCAACTATGGCTACACCTTC
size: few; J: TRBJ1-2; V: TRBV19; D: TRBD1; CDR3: CASLDRKADGYTF; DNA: TGTGCCAGCCTGGACAGGAAGGCTGATGGCTACACCTTC
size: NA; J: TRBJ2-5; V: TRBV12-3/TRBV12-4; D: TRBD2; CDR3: CASGTSGSPETQYF; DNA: TGTGCCAGTGGGACTAGCGGGAGTCCTGAGACCCAGTACTTC
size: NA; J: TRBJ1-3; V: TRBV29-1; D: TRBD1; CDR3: CSVESGTGGRGNTIYF; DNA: TGCAGCGTTGAAAGCGGGACAGGGGGACGCGGAAACACCATATATTTT
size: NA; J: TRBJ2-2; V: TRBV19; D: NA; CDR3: CASSIDLYRNTGELFF; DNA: TGTGCCAGTAGTATAGATCTCTACAGAAACACCGGGGAGCTGTTTTTT
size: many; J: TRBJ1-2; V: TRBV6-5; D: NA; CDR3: CASSYYPPTHGQPLMGVYGYTF; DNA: TGTGCCAGCAGTTACTACCCGCCCACTCACGGACAGCCCTTAATGGGAGTCTATGGCTACACCTTC
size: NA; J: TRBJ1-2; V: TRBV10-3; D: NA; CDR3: CAISEVQAINYGYTF; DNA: TGTGCCATCAGTGAGGTTCAGGCGATAAACTATGGCTACACCTTC
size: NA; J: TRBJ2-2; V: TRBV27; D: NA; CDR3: CTSSSGLLNTGELFF; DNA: TGTACCAGCAGTTCAGGACTGCTGAACACCGGGGAGCTGTTTTTT
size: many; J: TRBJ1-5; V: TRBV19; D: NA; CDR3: CASSMEGRRNQPQHF; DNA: TGTGCCAGTAGTATGGAGGGCCGGCGCAATCAGCCCCAGCATTTT
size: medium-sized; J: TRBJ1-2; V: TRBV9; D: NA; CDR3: CASSGGHPGYTF; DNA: TGTGCCAGCAGCGGGGGACACCCTGGCTACACCTTC
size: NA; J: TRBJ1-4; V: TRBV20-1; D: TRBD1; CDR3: CSAFGQGEFEKLFF; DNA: TGCAGTGCTTTCGGACAGGGCGAATTTGAAAAACTGTTTTTT
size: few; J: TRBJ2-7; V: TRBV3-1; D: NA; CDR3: CASSRREFRYEQYF; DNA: TGTGCCAGCAGCCGTCGGGAATTTAGGTACGAGCAGTACTTC
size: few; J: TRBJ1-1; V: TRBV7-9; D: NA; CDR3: CASSPPASREAFF; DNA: TGTGCCAGCAGCCCCCCTGCCAGCCGTGAAGCTTTCTTT